This T cell receptor beta chain stems from a study of vaccination and CD4 T cells after COVID-19. About the study: Recovered patients in the cohort numbered six men and four women, two of them Hispanic. Samples after vaccination came a median approximately 70 days past dose two, ranging 14 to 241.

Time point in this sample: late sampling 161 to 241 days after vaccination in a few convalescent patients. There are a few counts of this clonotype. TCRdb recomputed calls from the PCR reads with MiXCR, one row per CDR3 protein. The sample lists around 31,000 distinct CDR3 sequences, approximately 48% occurring once. Trimming took 4 bases from V and 1 from J, leaving 7 bases between them. The CDR3 has 13 amino acids. In germline, CDR1 is SGHTA, CDR2 FQGNSA. This clonotype was obtained from a human donor who had recovered from COVID-19. The chain is built from TRBV7-2 and TRBJ2-5; D tentatively fits TRBD1 or TRBD2 (5 bases each). The starting material was CD4+ T cells from blood, obtained about 7 months after SARS-CoV-2 vaccination. Written as DNA, the CDR3 is TGTGCCAGCAGCTCCGGGGCCCAAGAGACCCAGTACTTC. Amino acid sequence: CASSSGAQETQYF.